These 24 T cell receptor beta chains were sequenced from one sample in a study of monozygotic twins with inflammatory bowel disease. TCRdb re-analyzed the 5' RACE reads; it lists each CDR3 protein once, without DNA. The specimen's table records roughly 200,000 distinct CDR3 sequences. Sequencing was carried out using blood. These receptors were collected from a human donor with ulcerative colitis or Crohn's disease, or a healthy co-twin of an affected twin (not recorded which).

The chain links TRBV19 to TRBJ1-5; TCRdb selects TRBD1, and the lack of DNA leaves this call unchecked. The length of the CDR3 is 14 residues. Germline V gene data show CDR1 as LNHDA and CDR2 as SQIVND (reference sequence). The CDR3 reads CASSTGQGFQPQHF.

The rearrangement joins TRBV19 to TRBJ2-1; the TCRdb D gene call, TRBD2, has no DNA to confirm it. The germline gives CDR1 LNHDA, CDR2 SQIVND (reference sequence). The CDR3 length is 15 residues. The CDR3 loop is CATSAIGASYNEQFF.

The chain is built from TRBV20-1 and TRBJ1-1. This CDR3 contains 12 residues. Germline CDR1 and CDR2: DFQATT and SNEGSKA (reference sequence). CDR3 in amino acids: CSALGMNTEAFF.

This sequence joins TRBV3-1 and TRBJ2-7. The CDR3 sequence is 12 residues long. Germline assignment: CDR1 LGHDT and CDR2 YNNKEL (reference sequence). This chain's CDR3 is CASSQSSYEQYF.

The genes are TRBV24-1 and TRBJ2-1; there is no DNA to check the TCRdb D call of TRBD1. This CDR3 region has 16 residues. From germline, CDR1 is KGHDR and CDR2 SFDVKD. CDR3 sequence: CATSAPPGQGYNEQFF.

The rearrangement joins TRBV7-3 to TRBJ2-5; TCRdb picks TRBD1, but there is no DNA to check that call. CDR1 is SGHTA, CDR2 FQGTGA, per germline. This CDR3 is 14 amino acids long. The CDR3 is CASSLLGGSETQYF.

The chain uses TRBV4-2 and TRBJ2-1; there is no DNA to check the TCRdb D call of TRBD2. The CDR3 runs to 18 residues. CDR1 and CDR2 from the germline V gene are LGHNA and YNFKEQ. The CDR3 region is CASSQSGTSGYSYNEQFF.

The genes are TRBV11-2 and TRBJ1-4; TCRdb's D call, TRBD1, is unchecked because there is no DNA. Germline CDR1 reads SGHAT; CDR2 reads FQNNGV. This CDR3 is 15 amino acids long. The CDR3: CASSEQGTLGEKLFF.

The chain has TRBV27 and TRBJ2-5; TCRdb reports TRBD1, a call that lacks DNA to check it against. The CDR3 contains 14 residues. Germline V gene lookup returns CDR1 MNHEY and CDR2 SMNVEV (reference sequence). CDR3 protein: CASSPYQGGETQYF.

V gene TRBV25-1 combines with J gene TRBJ2-1; TCRdb selects TRBD2, and the lack of DNA leaves this call unchecked. The germline gives CDR1 MGHDK, CDR2 SYGVNS. The CDR3 loop spans 14 amino acids. The CDR3 reads CASRGRGTGNEQFF.

The chain has TRBV5-6 and TRBJ2-5; TCRdb returns TRBD1, unconfirmable since there is no DNA. The CDR3 totals 15 residues. The V gene's germline CDR1 is SGHDT and CDR2 YYEEEE. CDR3 sequence reads: CASSLGMGTEETQYF.

This chain links TRBV11-2 with TRBJ2-2; TCRdb calls TRBD2, which cannot be checked without DNA. This CDR3 spans 14 amino acids. Germline CDR1 SGHAT, CDR2 FQNNGV. The CDR3 loop reads CASSPGRSSGELFF.

The chain is built from TRBV11-1 and TRBJ2-4; TCRdb lists TRBD1, though no DNA is available to test this call. CDR1 and CDR2 from the germline V gene are SGHAT and FQDESV (reference sequence). The CDR3 spans 18 residues. CDR3 in amino acids: CASSPRVAGPVAKNIQYF.

J is TRBJ2-1 and V is TRBV29-1. The CDR3 contains 13 residues. Germline V gene sequence: CDR1 SQVTM, CDR2 ANQGSEA. CDR3 region: CSVEDLLGNEQFF.

The chain employs TRBV2 and TRBJ2-7; lacking DNA, the TRBD1 call made by TCRdb goes unchecked. The CDR3 covers 13 residues. CDR1 and CDR2 from the germline V gene are SNHLY and FYNNEI. CDR3 in amino acids: CASSSDGVYEQYF. Variable domain in full (rest from reference TRBV2 and TRBJ2-7): EPEVTQTPSHQVTQMGQEVILRCVPISNHLYFYWYRQILGQKVEFLVSFYNNEISEKSEIFDDQFSVERPDGSNFTLKIRSTKLEDSAMYFCASSSDGVYEQYFGPGTRLTVT.

CDR3 residues: CASNGSPDTQYF. The chain is built from TRBV2 and TRBJ2-3. This CDR3 region has 12 residues. In germline, CDR1 is SNHLY, CDR2 FYNNEI.

The rearrangement joins TRBV30 to TRBJ1-6. In germline, CDR1 is GTSNPN, CDR2 SVGIG (reference sequence). The CDR3 extends over 12 amino acids. CDR3 region: CAVDRTYSPLHF.

V and J are TRBV7-2 and TRBJ2-1; no DNA is available, so the TRBD1 call from TCRdb remains unchecked. Germline-derived CDR1 and CDR2 are SGHTA and FQGNSA. This CDR3 has 12 residues. CDR3 protein: CASRNRGVEQFF.

The chain is built from TRBV25-1 and TRBJ1-6. Per germline, CDR1 MGHDK and CDR2 SYGVNS. CDR3 length: 13 residues. CDR3 in amino acids: CASRESLGSPLHF.

This chain uses TRBV24-1 with TRBJ2-3; TCRdb names TRBD1, which stays unverified in the absence of DNA. CDR1 is KGHDR and CDR2 is SFDVKD in the germline V gene. The CDR3 contains 15 residues. CDR3 sequence: CATSDSGQVSDTQYF.

The V and J genes are TRBV5-1 and TRBJ2-7; lacking DNA, the TRBD2 call made by TCRdb goes unchecked. Germline V gene data show CDR1 as SGHRS and CDR2 as YFSETQ. The CDR3 sequence is 13 residues long. CDR3 region: CASRAAASYKQYF.

The chain recombines TRBV27 with TRBJ1-5. CDR3 size: 14 residues. Per germline, CDR1 MNHEY and CDR2 SMNVEV (reference sequence). CDR3 amino acids: CASSFSGEGQPQHF.

The V and J genes are TRBV7-9 and TRBJ1-3. In germline, CDR1 is SEHNR, CDR2 FQNEAQ (reference sequence). The CDR3 has 14 amino acids. The CDR3: CASSEGQPGNTIYF.

The V and J genes are TRBV4-2 and TRBJ2-5; TCRdb lists TRBD1, though no DNA is available to test this call. The germline gives CDR1 LGHNA, CDR2 YNFKEQ. This CDR3 spans 19 amino acids. CDR3 region: CASSQDRPPSGSYQETQYF.